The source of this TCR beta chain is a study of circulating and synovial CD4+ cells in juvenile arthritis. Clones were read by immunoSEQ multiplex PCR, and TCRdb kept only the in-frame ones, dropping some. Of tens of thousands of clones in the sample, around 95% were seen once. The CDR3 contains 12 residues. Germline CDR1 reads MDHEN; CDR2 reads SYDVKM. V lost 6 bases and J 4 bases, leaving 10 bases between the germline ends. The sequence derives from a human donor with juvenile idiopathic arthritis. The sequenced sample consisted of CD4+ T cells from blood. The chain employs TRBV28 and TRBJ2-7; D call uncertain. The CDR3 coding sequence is TGTGCCAGCAGGAACAGTGTGTACGAGCAGTACTTC. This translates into CASRNSVYEQYF.